The T cell receptor beta chain described here comes from a study of cytomegalovirus exposure and HLA in healthy donors. Primers included in the PCR were 60 Vbeta and 13 Jbeta primers. TCRdb's table, derived via immunoSEQ multiplex PCR, lists solely in-frame clones and lacks some. In the table there are around 67,000 clones, roughly nine tenths of which are singletons. Regarding this clone: Its target is unknown.

Findings and caveats of the study: In a later analysis, a missense DCLRE1C variant was linked to TCR beta V- and J-gene trimming. Most observed TCR sequences were rare, whereas some public TCRs were detected in many donors.

The CDR3 spans 12 residues. V gave up 2 bases and J gave up 1 base, with 3 bases separating them. The germline gives CDR1 SGHRS, CDR2 YFSETQ. The TCR was taken from a woman aged 30 to 39 in good health and CMV-seropositive. The sequenced sample consisted of PBMCs. The chain uses TRBV5-1 and TRBJ2-5, with D uncertain. The DNA for the CDR3 is TGCGCCAGCAGCTTCTCCCAAGAGACCCAGTACTTC. This sequence encodes CASSFSQETQYF.